Included here is one T cell receptor beta chain sequence, with context. Its target is not known. Stated time point: persistent/refractory GD, antithyroid drugs over 5 years with positive TRAb. PBMCs were the source of the RNA used for TCR sequencing. V was pared by 6 bases and J by 0 bases, with 6 bases of the junction left unmatched. CDR1 is DFQATT, CDR2 SNEGSKA, per germline (reference sequence). CDR3 length: 14 amino acids. This sample was included in a study of regulatory T cells in long-lasting Graves disease. Study-wide points: Newly diagnosed patients had higher TCR diversity than persistent Graves' patients did. It was in persistent disease that TRBV28, TRBJ1-2 and TRBJ2-5 were favored. With some 2,800 shared public clonotypes, persistent patients exceeded new patients, who shared about a thousand.

Assembly of TCR beta libraries relied on iRepertoire HTBI primers together with Arm-PCR of CDR3 regions. In TCRdb, the multiplex PCR reads were re-called with MiXCR into one record per CDR3 protein. Here the sample spans about half a million distinct CDR3 sequences, about 22% being singletons. Source: peripheral blood mononuclear cells (PBMCs), taken when the disease was refractory, from a patient treated with antithyroid drugs. The origin of this receptor is a female donor with Graves disease. The chain joins TRBV20-1 to TRBJ2-3; 7 positions match TRBD1. In DNA form, the CDR3 reads TGCAGTGCCGAGACAGGGATGAGCACAGATACGCAGTATTTT. As protein: CSAETGMSTDTQYF.